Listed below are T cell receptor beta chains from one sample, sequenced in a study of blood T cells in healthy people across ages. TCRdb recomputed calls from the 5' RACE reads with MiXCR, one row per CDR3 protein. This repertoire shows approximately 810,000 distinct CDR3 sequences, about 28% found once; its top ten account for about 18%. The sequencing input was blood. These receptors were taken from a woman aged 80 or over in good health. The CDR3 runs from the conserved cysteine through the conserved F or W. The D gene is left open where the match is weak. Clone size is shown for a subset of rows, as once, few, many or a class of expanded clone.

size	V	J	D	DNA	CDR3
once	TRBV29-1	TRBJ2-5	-	TGCAGCGTTGATATCGCCGGTGGAGAGACCCAGTACTTC	CSVDIAGGETQYF
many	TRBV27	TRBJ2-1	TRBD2	TGTGCCAGCAGTTTATCGATTGGCGGGAGTGAGCAGTTCTTC	CASSLSIGGSEQFF
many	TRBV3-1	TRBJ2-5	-	TGTGCCAGCAAACGTGGGGGAGGAGAGACCCAGTACTTC	CASKRGGGETQYF
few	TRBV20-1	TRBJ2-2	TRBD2	TGCAGTGCTGTAGCGGGGGGCGTGAACACCGGGGAGCTGTTTTTT	CSAVAGGVNTGELFF
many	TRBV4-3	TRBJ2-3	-	TGCGCCAGCAGCCGACAAACGGGGTTCACAGATACGCAGTATTTT	CASSRQTGFTDTQYF
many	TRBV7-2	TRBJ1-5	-	TGTGCCAGCAGCTCTGATTACCAGCCCCAGCATTTT	CASSSDYQPQHF
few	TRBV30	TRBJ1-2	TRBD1	TGTGCCTGGGGGCCAGGGGGCAAAAACTATGGCTACACCTTC	CAWGPGGKNYGYTF
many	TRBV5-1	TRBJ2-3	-	TGCGCCAGCAGCTCCGGGGCAGACTCTCGTACGCAGTATTTT	CASSSGADSRTQYF
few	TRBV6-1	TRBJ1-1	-	TGTGCCAGCAGAGAAATACAGAACACTGAAGCTTTCTTT	CASREIQNTEAFF
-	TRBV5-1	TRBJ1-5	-	TGCGCCAGCAGCTTGGGAGAGAATAGCAATCAGCCCCAGCATTTT	CASSLGENSNQPQHF
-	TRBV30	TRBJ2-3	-	TGTGCCGGCGAGGACGGGGGACCCACAGATACGCAGTATTTT	CAGEDGGPTDTQYF
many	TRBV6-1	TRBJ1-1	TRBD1	TGTGCCAGCAGTCTCCTTACCTCCGGGACAGGGGGAATCTACACTGAAGCTTTCTTT	CASSLLTSGTGGIYTEAFF
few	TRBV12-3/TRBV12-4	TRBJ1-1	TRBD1	TGTGCCAGCAGAGCCGGGACAGGAGTCCTACAGATGAACACTGAAGCTTTCTTT	CASRAGTGVLQMNTEAFF
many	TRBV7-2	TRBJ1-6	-	TGTGCCAGCAGCTTAGGGGGGCGGAATTCACCCCTCCACTTT	CASSLGGRNSPLHF
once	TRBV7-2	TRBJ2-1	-	TGTGCCGGCAGCTCCCGGGGGGAGCAGTTCTTC	CAGSSRGEQFF
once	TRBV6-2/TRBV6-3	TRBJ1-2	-	TGTGCCAGCAGGCCTACAGGGTGTTGTGGCTACACCTTC	CASRPTGCCGYTF
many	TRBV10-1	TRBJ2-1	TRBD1	TGCGCCAGCAGTGAGGCAAGGACAGGGGTTACCAATGAGCAGTTCTTC	CASSEARTGVTNEQFF
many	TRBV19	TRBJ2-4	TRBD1	TGTGCCAGTAGTATCTGGGGGACAGGAGAAAACATTCAGTACTTC	CASSIWGTGENIQYF
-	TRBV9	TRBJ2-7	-	TGTGCCAGCAACAATAAAACAGCGAGCTCCTACAATGAGCAGTACTTC	CASNNKTASSYNEQYF
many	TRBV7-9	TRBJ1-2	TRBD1	TGTGCCAGCAGCAAGCGACAGGGTGACTATGGCTACACCTTC	CASSKRQGDYGYTF
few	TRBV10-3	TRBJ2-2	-	TGTGCCATCAGTCGCAGTGAAAGGGACACCGGGGAGCTGTTTTTT	CAISRSERDTGELFF
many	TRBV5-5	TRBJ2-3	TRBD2	TGTGCCAGCAGCTTGGCTCTAGCGGGGGTAGATACGCAGTATTTT	CASSLALAGVDTQYF
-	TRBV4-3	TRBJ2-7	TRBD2	TGCGCCAGCAGCCAATCATTGCTAGCGGGCAGAAACTACGAGCAGTACTTC	CASSQSLLAGRNYEQYF